The 32 T cell receptor beta chains below were found in one sample sequenced in a study of OX40 agonist ivuxolimab in advanced cancers. The data were produced by immunoSEQ multiplex PCR, yet TCRdb's version contains in-frame clones alone and is incomplete. The repertoire holds some 50,000 clones, 75% to 90% seen once, with around 15% in the top ten. The starting material was CD4+ or CD8+ T cells sorted from blood, obtained in a trial of the OX40 agonist ivuxolimab. The receptors shown here come from an adult with an advanced solid tumor such as melanoma, head and neck, liver or kidney cancer.

This clone was picked up a small number of times. The chain recombines TRBV28 with TRBJ1-5; D gene uncertain. CDR1 MDHEN and CDR2 SYDVKM come from the germline V gene. Deletions cut 6 bases from V and 5 bases from J, with 11 bases between. The CDR3 length is 13 residues. The CDR3 is CASRTDPYQPQHF. The CDR3 DNA reads TGTGCCAGCAGAACAGATCCCTATCAGCCCCAGCATTTT.

This clone occurred once. The CDR3 is CASSSDRSPGYGYTF. CDR3 nucleotides: TGTGCCAGCAGCTCGGACAGGAGCCCTGGGTATGGCTACACCTTC. The genes are TRBV5-5 and TRBJ1-2; TRBD1 aligns across 7 bases. From germline, CDR1 is SGHKS and CDR2 YYEKEE (reference sequence). Unmatched junction bases numbered 10, after V lost 3 bases and J lost 5 bases. The CDR3 totals 15 residues.

V and J are TRBV10-2 and TRBJ2-2; no definite D call. Trimming cost V 6 bases and J 1 base, with 6 bases left between them. This CDR3 region has 13 residues. Germline CDR1 reads WSHSY; CDR2 reads SAAADI. In nucleotides, the CDR3 is TGCGCCAGCAGGGTGTGGAACACCGGGGAGCTGTTTTTT. The encoded protein is CASRVWNTGELFF.

The V call is TRBV18, the J call TRBJ1-1; the D gene is possibly TRBD1 (5 bases). The CDR3 has 16 amino acids. V lost 0 bases and J lost 0, with 11 bases in between. CDR1 KGHSH and CDR2 LQKENI come from the germline V gene. The CDR3 is CASSPPGVRVNTEAFF. In DNA form, the CDR3 reads TGTGCCAGCTCACCACCGGGGGTGAGAGTGAACACTGAAGCTTTCTTT.

This clone showed up just a few times. The chain carries TRBV6-5 and TRBJ2-7; the match to TRBD2 covers 14 bases. V lost 7 bases and J lost 5; bases outside the gene matches: 7. Germline loops: CDR1 MNHEY, CDR2 SVGAGI. The CDR3 spans 15 residues. The CDR3 loop reads CASKKTSGRGNEQYF. The CDR3 DNA sequence: TGTGCCAGCAAAAAGACTAGCGGGAGGGGCAACGAGCAGTACTTC.

V gene TRBV21-1 combines with J gene TRBJ2-3; TRBD2 was called by the table and not checked on the DNA. TRBV21-1 is marked as a pseudogene. This CDR3 has 14 amino acids. The CDR3, as DNA: TGTGCCAGCAGCCCCCGGGATTCCACAGATACGCAGTATTTT. Translating gives CASSPRDSTDTQYF.

The chain uses TRBV2 and TRBJ2-5; possibly TRBD1 for D (6 bases). Germline V gene lookup returns CDR1 SNHLY and CDR2 FYNNEI. The CDR3 is 12 amino acids. Trimming left V 4 bases short and J 9 bases short, with 12 bases between. The CDR3 loop reads CASSGGQVAQYF. CDR3 in DNA: TGTGCCAGCAGTGGGGGGCAGGTGGCCCAGTACTTC.

The chain joins TRBV7-8 to TRBJ2-7, with TRBD2 matching 10 bases. Unmatched junction bases numbered 8, after V lost 4 bases and J lost 2 bases. Germline CDR1 reads SGHVS; CDR2 reads FQNEAQ. CDR3 length: 16 residues. In nucleotides, the CDR3 is TGTGCCAGCAGCTCTCTCCTAGCGGGGGCTACCTACGAGCAGTACTTC. It yields the protein CASSSLLAGATYEQYF.

This clone occurred once. The CDR3 loop is CATSTRPGAGNQPQHF. DNA for the CDR3: TGTGCCACCAGCACAAGACCCGGTGCGGGCAATCAGCCCCAGCATTTT. The chain joins TRBV15 to TRBJ1-5; unclear D gene. The germline V gene encodes CDR1 LNHNV and CDR2 YYDKDF (reference sequence). Trimming took 4 bases from V and 2 from J, leaving 15 bases between them. This CDR3 contains 16 residues.

Only one count was recorded for this clone. The rearrangement joins TRBV7-2 to TRBJ2-3; D tentatively reads TRBD1 or TRBD2 (5 bases each). There are 12 residues in the CDR3. Germline CDR1 reads SGHTA; CDR2 reads FQGNSA. V lost 2 bases, J lost 6 bases, and 6 bases lay in between. The CDR3 here is CASSLWGDTQYF. In DNA, the CDR3 is TGTGCCAGCAGCTTATGGGGGGATACGCAGTATTTT.

V and J are TRBV19 and TRBJ2-1; D remains ambiguous. V gave up 5 bases and J gave up 3 bases, with 11 bases separating them. CDR1 is LNHDA, CDR2 SQIVND, per germline (reference sequence). The CDR3 length is 14 residues. For the CDR3, the DNA is TGTGCCAGTAGTCCTCGAACTCTCTACAATGAGCAGTTCTTC. As protein: CASSPRTLYNEQFF.

This clone showed up just once. The rearrangement uses TRBV29-1 and TRBJ2-3; 7 bases match TRBD2. The V gene's germline CDR1 is SQVTM and CDR2 ANQGSEA. CDR3 length equals 14 residues. The J segment lost 2 bases and the V segment lost 2 bases, leaving 4 bases of the junction unmatched. CDR3: CSVELAALTDTQYF. Written as DNA, the CDR3 is TGCAGCGTTGAACTAGCGGCCCTCACAGATACGCAGTATTTT.

J is TRBJ1-5 and V is TRBV6-1; no clear D. CDR1 is MNHNS and CDR2 is SASEGT in the germline V gene. V lost 6 bases to trimming and J lost 0 bases, with 9 bases between them. There are 14 residues in the CDR3. The CDR3 DNA follows: TGTGCCAGCAGCGAGACCTATAGCAATCAGCCCCAGCATTTT. It encodes CASSETYSNQPQHF.

The rearrangement uses TRBV28 and TRBJ2-5, with TRBD2 identical over 15 bases. CDR3 size: 16 residues. Looked up from germline, CDR1 is MDHEN and CDR2 is SYDVKM. Trimming at V came to 6 bases and at J to 4 bases, leaving 6 bases not matched to a gene. The CDR3 sequence: CASSAPGLAGGETQYF. The CDR3 bases are TGTGCCAGCAGCGCACCGGGACTAGCGGGAGGAGAGACCCAGTACTTC.

The gene calls are TRBV25-1 and TRBJ2-5, with 11 bases aligning to TRBD2. CDR1 is MGHDK, CDR2 SYGVNS, per germline. This CDR3 has 15 amino acids. The V and J ends lost 6 bases and 4 bases, in that order; junction bases with no gene match: 7. CDR3 in DNA: TGTGCCAGCAGACCCTCCGGGACTAGCGGAGAGACCCAGTACTTC. This gives the protein CASRPSGTSGETQYF.

V gene TRBV19 combines with J gene TRBJ2-7, with 8 bases lining up with TRBD1. The CDR3 consists of 15 residues. With V trimmed by 3 bases and J by 5 bases, 9 bases remained unmatched. Per the germline V gene, CDR1 is LNHDA and CDR2 is SQIVND (reference sequence). This CDR3 reads CASSMLPGQGNEQYF. CDR3 in DNA: TGTGCCAGTAGTATGCTCCCAGGACAGGGCAACGAGCAGTACTTC.

The rearrangement links TRBV27 to TRBJ2-7; the match to TRBD2 covers 9 bases. Germline CDR1 reads MNHEY; CDR2 reads SMNVEV (reference sequence). Trimming removed 5 bases from V and 2 bases from J; junction bases left unmatched: 10. The CDR3 has 16 residues. The CDR3 loop is CASSPAAGGSAYEQYF. As DNA, the CDR3 is TGTGCCAGCAGTCCTGCAGCGGGAGGTTCGGCCTACGAGCAGTACTTC.

This chain links TRBV7-6 with TRBJ1-2; D not certain. There are 14 residues in the CDR3. Germline-derived CDR1 and CDR2 are SGHVS and FNYEAQ. V was clipped by 0 bases and J by 8 bases, with 13 bases between them. The CDR3, as DNA: TGTGCCAGCAGCTTAGCGCGGGAACGGGGAGGCTACACCTTC. Translating it yields CASSLARERGGYTF.

The V and J genes are TRBV10-2 and TRBJ2-7; maybe TRBD2 (6 bases). V was pared by 6 bases and J by 6 bases, with 12 bases between. This CDR3 is built from 12 residues. In germline, CDR1 is WSHSY, CDR2 SAAADI. The CDR3 nucleotides read TGCGCCAGCAGACGGGAGTGTTGCGAGCAGTACTTC. Translating gives CASRRECCEQYF.

The gene calls are TRBV10-1 and TRBJ2-5; D perhaps matches TRBD1 (5 bases). Trimming pared 3 bases from V and 4 bases from J, leaving 12 bases between. Germline assignment: CDR1 WNHNN and CDR2 SYGVQD (reference sequence). The CDR3 loop spans 14 amino acids. As DNA, the CDR3 is TGCGCCAGCAGTGATTCCCAGGGTCGAGAGACCCAGTACTTC. It encodes CASSDSQGRETQYF.

The V and J genes are TRBV11-2 and TRBJ2-3; D ambiguous. V was clipped by 3 bases and J by 0 bases, with 7 bases between them. The germline gives CDR1 SGHAT, CDR2 FQNNGV. The CDR3 sequence is 14 residues long. In nucleotides, the CDR3 is TGTGCCAGCAGCTTTTCTTTTAGCACAGATACGCAGTATTTT. It yields the protein CASSFSFSTDTQYF.

The genes are TRBV7-6 and TRBJ2-3; 9 bases are shared with TRBD2. Germline V gives CDR1 SGHVS, CDR2 FNYEAQ. This CDR3 has 15 amino acids. J was trimmed by 5 bases and V by 5 bases; bases with no gene match: 8. CDR3 sequence (DNA): TGTGCCAGCAGCCTTATAGCGGGAGTTAGAGATACGCAGTATTTT. Its protein product is CASSLIAGVRDTQYF.

The rearrangement links TRBV29-1 to TRBJ2-3; D might be TRBD1 or TRBD2, each matching 5 bases. Germline V gene lookup returns CDR1 SQVTM and CDR2 ANQGSEA. Trimming took off 7 bases at V and 2 bases at J, with 13 bases between the two ends. This CDR3 comprises 13 residues. The CDR3 sequence: CSGSGRLTDTQYF. In nucleotides, the CDR3 is TGCAGCGGATCGGGACGGCTCACAGATACGCAGTATTTT.

V gene TRBV18 combines with J gene TRBJ2-1; 7 bases align to TRBD2. The CDR3 covers 15 residues. J lost 2 bases, V lost 4 bases, and 5 bases had no gene match. CDR1 KGHSH and CDR2 LQKENI come from the germline V gene. The CDR3 DNA follows: TGTGCCAGCTCACGCATGGGAGGGACCTACAATGAGCAGTTCTTC. Translated: CASSRMGGTYNEQFF.

In this sample, this clone turned up once. This sequence joins TRBV5-1 and TRBJ1-1; TRBD1 matches at 9 bases. This CDR3 has 16 amino acids. Looked up from germline, CDR1 is SGHRS and CDR2 is YFSETQ. The trim removed 0 bases at V and 0 bases at J, leaving 3 bases unmatched. In DNA, the CDR3 is TGCGCCAGCAGCTTGGGGGGACAGGGCATGAACACTGAAGCTTTCTTT. Its protein is CASSLGGQGMNTEAFF.

The chain combines TRBV6-1 with TRBJ1-4; 12 nucleotides line up with TRBD1. This CDR3 contains 15 residues. V shed 8 bases, J shed 7 bases, and the junction held 8 bases outside the gene matches. CDR1 is MNHNS, CDR2 SASEGT, per germline. CDR3 amino acids: CASGRDRGPGEKLFF. The CDR3 coding sequence is TGTGCCAGCGGCCGGGACAGGGGGCCGGGTGAAAAACTGTTTTTT.

V is TRBV7-8 and J is TRBJ1-5; 7 nucleotides agree with TRBD1. V was pared by 1 base and J by 5 bases, with 5 bases of the junction left unmatched. The V gene's germline CDR1 is SGHVS and CDR2 FQNEAQ. The CDR3 is made up of 15 amino acids. The DNA for the CDR3 is TGTGCCAGCAGCTTAGGGACAGGACAAGATCAGCCCCAGCATTTT. It specifies CASSLGTGQDQPQHF.

The chain links TRBV6-5 to TRBJ2-4; possibly TRBD1 or TRBD2 for D (6 bases each). The V gene lost 0 bases and the J gene lost 2 bases, with 11 bases spanning the gap. CDR3 size: 16 residues. Germline CDR1 is MNHEY and CDR2 is SVGAGI. The CDR3 loop reads CASSYSGGYSKNIQYF. The CDR3 DNA follows: TGTGCCAGCAGTTACTCAGGGGGGTATTCCAAAAACATTCAGTACTTC.

CDR3 coding DNA: TGTGCCAGCAGTGTGTTCGGGAACAATGAGCAGTTCTTC. Its protein is CASSVFGNNEQFF. The genes are TRBV2 and TRBJ2-1, with D maybe TRBD2 (5 bases). This CDR3 spans 13 amino acids. Germline CDR1 SNHLY, CDR2 FYNNEI. Trimming pared 4 bases from V and 5 bases from J, leaving 9 bases between.

This chain links TRBV28 with TRBJ1-4; no clear D gene. Deletions cut 3 bases from V and 7 bases from J, with 9 bases between. Germline CDR1 and CDR2: MDHEN and SYDVKM. This CDR3 contains 13 residues. The CDR3 sequence is CASSFLGIEKLFF. The CDR3 nucleotides are TGTGCCAGCAGTTTTTTAGGGATTGAAAAACTGTTTTTT.

The genes are TRBV29-1 and TRBJ1-4; D call uncertain. The CDR3 is 11 residues long. Trimming removed 3 bases from V and 5 bases from J, with 4 bases in between. The germline V gene has CDR1 SQVTM and CDR2 ANQGSEA. CDR3: CSVDQNEKLFF. CDR3 DNA sequence: TGCAGCGTTGATCAGAATGAAAAACTGTTTTTT.

The V gene is TRBV28, the J gene TRBJ1-1; no reliable D call. There are 12 residues in the CDR3. V was clipped by 4 bases and J by 10 bases, with 13 bases between them. CDR1 and CDR2 from the germline V gene are MDHEN and SYDVKM. The CDR3 DNA is TGTGCCAGCAGTTCCTGGGCCTCGGGAGCTTTCTTT. The encoded protein is CASSSWASGAFF.